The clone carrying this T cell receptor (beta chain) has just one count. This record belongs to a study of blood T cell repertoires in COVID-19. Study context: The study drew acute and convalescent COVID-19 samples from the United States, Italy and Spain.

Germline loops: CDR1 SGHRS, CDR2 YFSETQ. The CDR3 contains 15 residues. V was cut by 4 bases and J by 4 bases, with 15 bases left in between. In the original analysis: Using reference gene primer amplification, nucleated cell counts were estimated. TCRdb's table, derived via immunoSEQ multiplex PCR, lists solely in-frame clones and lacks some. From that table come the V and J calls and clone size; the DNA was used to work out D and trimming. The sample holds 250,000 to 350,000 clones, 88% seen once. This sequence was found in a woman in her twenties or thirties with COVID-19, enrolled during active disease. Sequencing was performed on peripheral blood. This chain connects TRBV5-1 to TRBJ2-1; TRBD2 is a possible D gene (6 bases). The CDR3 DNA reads TGCGCCAGCAGCCGGGACTCCTCCCTTTACAATGAGCAGTTCTTC. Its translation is CASSRDSSLYNEQFF. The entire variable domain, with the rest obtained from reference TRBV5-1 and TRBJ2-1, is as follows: KAGVTQTPRYLIKTRGQQVTLSCSPISGHRSVSWYQQTPGQGLQFLFEYFSETQRNKGNFPGRFSGRQFSNSRSEMNVSTLELGDSALYLCASSRDSSLYNEQFFGPGTRLTVL.